These T cell receptor beta chains were read from a single sample in a study of graft-versus-host responses after intestinal transplantation. Sequenced by immunoSEQ multiplex PCR; TCRdb stores in-frame clones only, minus some. This table has about 25,000 clones, just under 95% appearing once. Source: PBMCs, taken roughly 30 days after intestinal transplant. The receptors were gathered from a human patient who received an intestinal transplant, so some T cells may come from the graft donor. CDR3s include the opening cysteine and the closing phenylalanine or tryptophan. Each record gives: J gene, D gene, V gene, CDR3 protein, CDR3 DNA. The D gene is left open where the match is weak.

>TRBJ2-3|.|TRBV5-1
CASSLAGGTSTDTQYF
TGCGCCAGCAGCTTGGCCGGGGGAACTAGCACAGATACGCAGTATTTT
>TRBJ2-7|.|TRBV5-6
CASSLAPGEGEQYF
TGTGCCAGCAGCTTGGCCCCGGGAGAAGGCGAGCAGTACTTC
>TRBJ2-5|.|TRBV2
CASSERGFQETQYF
TGTGCCAGCAGTGAACGTGGCTTCCAAGAGACCCAGTACTTC
>TRBJ2-2|.|TRBV7-9
CASSVTGWTGELFF
TGTGCCAGCAGCGTGACAGGATGGACCGGGGAGCTGTTTTTT
>TRBJ2-7|TRBD2|TRBV7-2
CASSPVPALAGDYEQYF
TGTGCCAGCAGCCCCGTTCCGGCACTAGCGGGGGACTACGAGCAGTACTTC
>TRBJ1-4|.|TRBV4-1
CASSQVGEKLFF
TGCGCCAGCAGCCAAGTGGGGGAAAAACTGTTTTTT
>TRBJ2-7|TRBD1|TRBV5-1
CASSFRDRYYEQYF
TGCGCCAGCAGCTTCCGGGACAGGTATTACGAGCAGTACTTC
>TRBJ2-1|.|TRBV9
CASSVGRETYNEQFF
TGTGCCAGCAGCGTAGGCAGGGAAACCTACAATGAGCAGTTCTTC
>TRBJ2-7|.|TRBV6-5
CATRAGNEQYF
TGTGCCACACGGGCGGGGAACGAGCAGTACTTC
>TRBJ2-7|.|TRBV4-1
CASSQVGGGRTDEQYF
TGCGCCAGCAGCCAAGTTGGGGGGGGGCGCACCGACGAGCAGTACTTC
>TRBJ1-1|.|TRBV19
CASITLSEAFF
TGTGCCAGCATTACTTTATCTGAAGCTTTCTTT